This TCR beta chain stems from a study of T cells in Graves' hyperthyroidism and ophthalmopathy. Study-level results: Most clonotypes expanded in thyroid above 0.001 were likewise present in blood. The model anticipated ophthalmopathy a median approximately 6.7 months pre-onset.

Stable Graves' hyperthyroidism denoted no ophthalmopathy progression over 18 months. The study left out patients who had uncontrolled infection, other autoimmune disease, pregnancy or lactation. The V gene's germline CDR1 is DFQATT and CDR2 SNEGSKA (reference sequence). V lost 6 bases, J lost 3 bases, and 17 bases lay in between. CDR3 length: 14 residues. What was amplified from RNA transcripts were TCR beta CDR3 regions. HTBI primers drove first-round RT-PCR of the TCR CDR3. TCRdb processed the multiplex PCR reads anew with MiXCR; each CDR3 protein has one entry. The data contain 300,000 to 450,000 distinct CDR3 sequences, approximately 15% of them singletons. Worth noting for this clonotype: As yet, its antigen is unknown.

Sequenced sample: blood. The TCR was taken from a woman aged 60 to 75 with Graves' hyperthyroidism. This chain uses TRBV20-1 with TRBJ2-5; D is unclear. The CDR3 reads CSAPVRTNEETQYF. The DNA for the CDR3 is TGCAGTGCCCCCGTTAGGACCAACGAAGAGACCCAGTACTTC.